Shown below are 24 T cell receptor beta chains from a single sample sequenced in a study of PD-L1 blockade in urothelial cancer. Method: immunoSEQ multiplex PCR; TCRdb's copy keeps in-frame clones and lacks some. The sample shows under 40,000 clones, more than 80% of them seen only once. This specimen consisted of PBMCs, obtained around atezolizumab (anti-PD-L1) treatment. These receptors all come from a man between 65 and 80 years old with urothelial cancer.

This chain's CDR3 is CASSFAGGGEQFF. The CDR3 region has the DNA TGTGCCAGCAGTTTTGCGGGAGGGGGTGAGCAGTTCTTC. J is TRBJ2-1 and V is TRBV27; 9 bases map to TRBD2. The germline CDR1 and CDR2 sequences are MNHEY and SMNVEV (reference sequence). This CDR3 has 13 amino acids. The V gene end was trimmed by 3 bases and the J gene end by 9 bases; junction bases not matched to a gene: 3.

V is TRBV29-1 and J is TRBJ1-2; 9 bases are a match to TRBD1. This CDR3 is 17 amino acids long. The junction had 18 bases not matched to a gene; V was cut back by 6 bases and J by 4 bases. Germline V gene data show CDR1 as SQVTM and CDR2 as ANQGSEA. In nucleotides, the CDR3 is TGCAGCGTGGGACGTGGGGACAGGGTGAAATCGGGCTATGGCTACACCTTC. It specifies CSVGRGDRVKSGYGYTF.

This clone was counted between two and nine times. The rearrangement links TRBV29-1 to TRBJ2-1, with 9 positions matching TRBD2. The germline V gene encodes CDR1 SQVTM and CDR2 ANQGSEA. The CDR3 runs 14 residues. V shed 6 bases and J 7 bases; nucleotides not matched to a gene: 10. The CDR3 is CSVILAGLWNEQFF. In nucleotides, the CDR3 is TGCAGCGTCATACTAGCGGGCCTTTGGAATGAGCAGTTCTTC.

This rearrangement joins TRBV5-1 to TRBJ1-2; D is unclear. CDR3 size: 15 residues. With 3 bases removed from V and 4 bases from J, the gap between germline ends came to 16 bases. Germline lookup yields CDR1 SGHRS and CDR2 YFSETQ. CDR3 sequence (DNA): TGCGCCAGCAGCTCGCAGCTTCAAGGGAGCTATGGCTACACCTTC. Its protein product is CASSSQLQGSYGYTF.

The chain has TRBV7-6 and TRBJ2-3; 10 bases line up with TRBD2. The germline gives CDR1 SGHVS, CDR2 FNYEAQ. The CDR3 length is 18 residues. Trimming cost V 6 bases and J 0 bases; bases outside gene matches: 12. The CDR3 DNA follows: TGTGCCAGCAGTTCCGGGACTAGCGCAGTTTCTAGCACAGATACGCAGTATTTT. Amino acids: CASSSGTSAVSSTDTQYF.

The CDR3 reads CASSQEARRDRGNEKLFF. The DNA of the CDR3 is TGTGCCAGCAGCCAAGAGGCCCGGCGGGACAGGGGAAATGAAAAACTGTTTTTT. The chain is built from TRBV4-2 and TRBJ1-4; 10 bases agree with TRBD1. Germline V gives CDR1 LGHNA, CDR2 YNFKEQ. This CDR3 is built from 18 residues. V shed 0 bases, J shed 5 bases, and the junction held 9 bases outside the gene matches.

The chain uses TRBV7-2 and TRBJ1-5; weak D call: TRBD1 (6 bases). The CDR3 runs 14 residues. Trimming pared 1 base from V and 5 bases from J, leaving 9 bases between. CDR1 SGHTA and CDR2 FQGNSA come from the germline V gene. The CDR3 loop reads CASSLVQGYQPQHF. In DNA, the CDR3 is TGTGCCAGCAGCTTAGTCCAGGGGTATCAGCCCCAGCATTTT.

The chain links TRBV6-1 to TRBJ2-7; D is possibly TRBD1 (6 bases). Trimming removed 4 bases from V and 2 bases from J, with 12 bases in between. The length of the CDR3 is 14 residues. Germline V gene sequence: CDR1 MNHNS, CDR2 SASEGT. The CDR3 sequence is CASSGTDSTYEQYF. In DNA form, the CDR3 reads TGTGCCAGCAGTGGGACAGATTCTACCTACGAGCAGTACTTC.

V is TRBV9 and J is TRBJ2-7, with D hard to call. CDR3 length equals 13 residues. The ends were cut back, 0 bases at V and 3 bases at J, with 7 bases in the middle. CDR1 is SGDLS, CDR2 YYNGEE, per germline. The CDR3 here is CASSVGAGYEQYF. The CDR3 region has the DNA TGTGCCAGCAGCGTAGGAGCCGGCTACGAGCAGTACTTC.

V and J are TRBV7-2 and TRBJ2-3, with TRBD2 matching 8 bases. The CDR3 has 16 residues. V lost 5 bases and J lost 5; bases outside the gene matches: 12. Germline V CDR1 and CDR2: SGHTA, FQGNSA. CDR3 protein: CASSLTSGSGIDTQYF. As DNA, the CDR3 is TGTGCCAGCAGCCTGACCAGCGGGAGTGGGATAGATACGCAGTATTTT.

CDR3 in amino acids: CASSLVLLAVAYNEQFF. CDR3 nucleotides: TGCGCCAGCAGCTTGGTTCTCCTAGCGGTGGCCTACAATGAGCAGTTCTTC. The chain is built from TRBV5-1 and TRBJ2-1; the match to TRBD2 covers 7 bases. The CDR3 loop spans 17 amino acids. Trimming took 0 bases from V and 2 from J; bases not matched to a gene: 8. The germline V gene has CDR1 SGHRS and CDR2 YFSETQ.

This chain links TRBV7-6 with TRBJ2-1; the match to TRBD2 covers 9 bases. Germline CDR1 is SGHVS and CDR2 is FNYEAQ. V gave up 4 bases and J gave up 13 bases; unmatched junction bases: 11. This CDR3 spans 14 amino acids. The CDR3 DNA follows: TGTGCCAGCAGCTCCGGCGTTGGTAGCGGGAGACAGTTCTTC. Translating gives CASSSGVGSGRQFF.

The CDR3 sequence is CASGAGGGRGQETQYF. For the CDR3, the DNA is TGTGCCAGCGGAGCAGGGGGTGGGAGAGGTCAAGAGACCCAGTACTTC. The chain carries TRBV27 and TRBJ2-5; TRBD1 aligns across 7 bases. The CDR3 runs 16 residues. CDR1 and CDR2 from the germline V gene are MNHEY and SMNVEV (reference sequence). J lost 2 bases, V lost 8 bases, and 14 bases had no gene match.

The V call is TRBV7-8, the J call TRBJ2-3; D is unresolved. The CDR3 runs 16 residues. Germline V gives CDR1 SGHVS, CDR2 FQNEAQ. Deletions cut 6 bases from V and 5 bases from J, with 21 bases between. The CDR3 DNA is TGTGCCAGCAGAGCCATACCGGGTCCCTTGGGAGATACGCAGTATTTT. It is translated as CASRAIPGPLGDTQYF.

J is TRBJ2-3 and V is TRBV5-5, with 11 positions matching TRBD2. CDR3 length: 17 residues. V lost 4 bases to trimming and J lost 2 bases; unmatched junction nucleotides: 9. CDR1 SGHKS and CDR2 YYEKEE come from the germline V gene (reference sequence). In DNA, the CDR3 is TGTGCCAGCAGCCTCTTAGCGGGAGGGCCCCCCACAGATACGCAGTATTTT. It translates to CASSLLAGGPPTDTQYF.

The V call is TRBV10-3, the J call TRBJ1-4; no clear D. CDR3 size: 14 residues. From germline, CDR1 is ENHRY and CDR2 SYGVKD. Trimming stripped 5 bases from V and 3 bases from J, with 10 bases between. Written as DNA, the CDR3 is TGTGCCATCAGTCCTAGCGGTGCTAATGAAAAACTGTTTTTT. It encodes CAISPSGANEKLFF.

The rearrangement uses TRBV6-1 and TRBJ1-1; 7 bases fit TRBD1. Germline V CDR1 and CDR2: MNHNS, SASEGT. The CDR3 extends over 14 amino acids. The J segment lost 7 bases and the V segment lost 5 bases, leaving 10 bases of the junction unmatched. The CDR3 sequence: CASSPRAGGLEAFF. The CDR3 DNA reads as TGTGCCAGCAGTCCCAGGGCAGGGGGTCTTGAAGCTTTCTTT.

The chain recombines TRBV28 with TRBJ1-3, with D perhaps TRBD1 (5 bases). Germline V gene lookup returns CDR1 MDHEN and CDR2 SYDVKM. The CDR3 loop spans 14 amino acids. Trimming stripped 4 bases from V and 6 bases from J, with 13 bases between. CDR3 residues: CASSSTGRTNTIYF. In DNA form, the CDR3 reads TGTGCCAGCAGTTCTACAGGACGGACAAACACCATATATTTT.

This sequence joins TRBV29-1 and TRBJ2-1; the D gene is possibly TRBD1 (6 bases). Trimming removed 6 bases at V and 6 bases at J, with 12 bases between. This CDR3 is built from 12 residues. Germline CDR1 and CDR2: SQVTM and ANQGSEA. The CDR3 bases are TGCAGCGTCGCCCGACAGGCCAATGAGCAGTTCTTC. Its translation is CSVARQANEQFF.

The chain has TRBV5-4 and TRBJ2-3; 13 bases agree with TRBD2. In germline, CDR1 is SGHNT, CDR2 YYREEE (reference sequence). The CDR3 loop spans 16 amino acids. V gave up 4 bases and J gave up 3 bases; unmatched junction bases: 5. CDR3 amino acids: CASSTATSGRTDTQYF. In DNA form, the CDR3 reads TGTGCCAGCAGCACGGCGACTAGCGGGAGGACAGATACGCAGTATTTT.

V gene TRBV28 combines with J gene TRBJ2-2; tentative D call: TRBD1 (5 bases). In germline, CDR1 is MDHEN, CDR2 SYDVKM. The length of the CDR3 is 19 residues. Between the trimmed V and J ends, which lost 5 bases and 0 bases, there was a span of 22 bases. The CDR3 DNA follows: TGTGCCAGCAGTCCCGCCGGGTGGTATAGACAGTCGAACACCGGGGAGCTGTTTTTT. Protein sequence: CASSPAGWYRQSNTGELFF.

The J gene is TRBJ2-6, the V gene TRBV6-6; no reliable D call. The V gene's germline CDR1 is MNHNY and CDR2 SVGAGI (reference sequence). The CDR3 loop spans 14 amino acids. V was shortened by 9 bases and J by 4 bases, with 13 bases between the two germline ends. CDR3 nucleotide sequence: TGTGCCAGTCACTACGAAGGCGGGGCCAACGTCCTGACTTTC. Translation gives CASHYEGGANVLTF.

The chain uses TRBV19 and TRBJ1-4; the match to TRBD1 covers 7 bases. Germline lookup yields CDR1 LNHDA and CDR2 SQIVND (reference sequence). This CDR3 comprises 15 residues. J was trimmed by 4 bases and V by 7 bases; bases with no gene match: 9. DNA for the CDR3: TGTGCCAGTACTCCTCCCGGGACAGATAATGAAAAACTGTTTTTT. Amino acids: CASTPPGTDNEKLFF.

This clone was observed once. The chain recombines TRBV7-8 with TRBJ2-2; weak D call: TRBD1 (6 bases). V lost 3 bases and J lost 6, with 14 bases in between. CDR3 length equals 15 residues. From germline, CDR1 is SGHVS and CDR2 FQNEAQ. CDR3 region: CASSLAGAPPGELFF. CDR3 nucleotide sequence: TGTGCCAGCAGCTTGGCAGGGGCGCCCCCCGGGGAGCTGTTTTTT.